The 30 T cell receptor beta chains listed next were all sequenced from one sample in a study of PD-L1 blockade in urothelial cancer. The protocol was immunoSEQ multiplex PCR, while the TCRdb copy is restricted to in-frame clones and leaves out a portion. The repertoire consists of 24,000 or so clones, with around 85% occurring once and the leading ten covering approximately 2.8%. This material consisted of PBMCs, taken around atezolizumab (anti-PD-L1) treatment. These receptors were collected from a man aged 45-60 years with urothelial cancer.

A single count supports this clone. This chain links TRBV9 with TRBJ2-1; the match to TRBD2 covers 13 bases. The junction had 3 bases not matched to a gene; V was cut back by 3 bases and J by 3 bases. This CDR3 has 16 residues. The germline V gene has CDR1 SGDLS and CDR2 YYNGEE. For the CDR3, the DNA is TGTGCCAGCAGCGAGGGGACTAGCGGGGTCTACAATGAGCAGTTCTTC. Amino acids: CASSEGTSGVYNEQFF.

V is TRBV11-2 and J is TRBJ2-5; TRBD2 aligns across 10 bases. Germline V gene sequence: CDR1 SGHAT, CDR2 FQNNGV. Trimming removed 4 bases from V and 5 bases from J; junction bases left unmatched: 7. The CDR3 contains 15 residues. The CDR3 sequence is CASSWQRGGGETQYF. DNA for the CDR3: TGTGCCAGCAGCTGGCAGCGGGGGGGCGGGGAGACCCAGTACTTC. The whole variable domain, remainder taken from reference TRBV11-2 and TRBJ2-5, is EAGVAQSPRYKIIEKRQSVAFWCNPISGHATLYWYQQILGQGPKLLIQFQNNGVVDDSQLPKDRFSAERLKGVDSTLKIQPAKLEDSAVYLCASSWQRGGGETQYFGPGTRLLVL.

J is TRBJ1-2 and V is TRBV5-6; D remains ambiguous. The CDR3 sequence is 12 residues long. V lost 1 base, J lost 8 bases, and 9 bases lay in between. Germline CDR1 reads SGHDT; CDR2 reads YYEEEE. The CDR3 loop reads CASSLIADGYTF. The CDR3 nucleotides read TGTGCCAGCAGCTTGATAGCTGACGGCTACACCTTC.

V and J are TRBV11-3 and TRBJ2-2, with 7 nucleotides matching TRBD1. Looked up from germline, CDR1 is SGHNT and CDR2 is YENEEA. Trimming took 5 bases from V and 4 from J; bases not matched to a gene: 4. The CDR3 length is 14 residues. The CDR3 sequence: CASSPGTVTGELFF. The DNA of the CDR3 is TGTGCCAGCAGCCCCGGGACAGTCACCGGGGAGCTGTTTTTT.

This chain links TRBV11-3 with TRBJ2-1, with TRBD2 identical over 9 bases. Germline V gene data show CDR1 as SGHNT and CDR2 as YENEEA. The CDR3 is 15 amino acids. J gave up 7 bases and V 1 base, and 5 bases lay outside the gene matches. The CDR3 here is CASSLGRGGLNEQFF. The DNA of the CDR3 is TGTGCCAGCAGCTTAGGGCGGGGGGGCTTGAATGAGCAGTTCTTC.

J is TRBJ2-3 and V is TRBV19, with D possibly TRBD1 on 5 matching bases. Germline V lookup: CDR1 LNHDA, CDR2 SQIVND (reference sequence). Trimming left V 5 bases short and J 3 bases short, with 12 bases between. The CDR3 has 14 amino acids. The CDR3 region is CASSPRQITDTQYF. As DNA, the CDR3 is TGTGCCAGTAGTCCGAGACAGATAACAGATACGCAGTATTTT.

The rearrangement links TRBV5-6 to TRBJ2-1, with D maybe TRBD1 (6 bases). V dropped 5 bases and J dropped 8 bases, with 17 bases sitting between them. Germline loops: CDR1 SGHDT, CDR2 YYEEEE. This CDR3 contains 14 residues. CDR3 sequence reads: CASRSGERFDEQFF. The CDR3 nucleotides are TGTGCCAGCAGATCAGGGGAACGTTTCGATGAGCAGTTCTTC.

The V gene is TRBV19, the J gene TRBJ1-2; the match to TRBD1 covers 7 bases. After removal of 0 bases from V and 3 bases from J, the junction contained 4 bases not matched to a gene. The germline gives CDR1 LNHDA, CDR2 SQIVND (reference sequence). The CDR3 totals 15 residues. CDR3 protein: CASSIDQDRDYGYTF. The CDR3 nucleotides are TGTGCCAGTAGTATAGATCAAGACAGGGACTATGGCTACACCTTC.

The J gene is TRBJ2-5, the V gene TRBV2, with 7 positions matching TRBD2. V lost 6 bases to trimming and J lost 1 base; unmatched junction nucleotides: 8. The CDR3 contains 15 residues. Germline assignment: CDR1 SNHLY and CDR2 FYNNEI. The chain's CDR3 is CASRGRGPTQETQYF. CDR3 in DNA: TGTGCCAGCAGAGGGAGGGGACCGACCCAAGAGACCCAGTACTTC.

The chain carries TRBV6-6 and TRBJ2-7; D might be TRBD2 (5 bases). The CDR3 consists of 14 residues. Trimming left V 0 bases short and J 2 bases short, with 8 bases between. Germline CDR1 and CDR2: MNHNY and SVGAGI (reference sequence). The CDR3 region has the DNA TGTGCCAGCAGTTACTCGGGAGTTACCTACGAGCAGTACTTC. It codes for CASSYSGVTYEQYF.

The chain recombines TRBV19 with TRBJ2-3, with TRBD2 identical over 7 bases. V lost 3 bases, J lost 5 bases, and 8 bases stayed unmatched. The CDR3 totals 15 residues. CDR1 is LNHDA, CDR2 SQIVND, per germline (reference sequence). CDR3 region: CASSISRASGDTQYF. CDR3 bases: TGTGCCAGTAGTATTTCCCGGGCTAGCGGAGATACGCAGTATTTT.

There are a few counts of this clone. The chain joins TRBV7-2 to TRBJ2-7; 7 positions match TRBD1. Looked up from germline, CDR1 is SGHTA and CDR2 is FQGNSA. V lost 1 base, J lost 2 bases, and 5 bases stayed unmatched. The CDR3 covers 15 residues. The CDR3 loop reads CASSLGGTETYEQYF. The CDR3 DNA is TGTGCCAGCAGCTTAGGAGGGACAGAGACCTACGAGCAGTACTTC.

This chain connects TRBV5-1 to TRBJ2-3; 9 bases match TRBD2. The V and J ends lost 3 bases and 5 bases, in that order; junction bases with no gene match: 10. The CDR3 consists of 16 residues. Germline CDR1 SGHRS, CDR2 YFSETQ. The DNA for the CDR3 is TGCGCCAGCAGCTCGGGACTAGCACTAGGGAAAGATACGCAGTATTTT. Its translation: CASSSGLALGKDTQYF.

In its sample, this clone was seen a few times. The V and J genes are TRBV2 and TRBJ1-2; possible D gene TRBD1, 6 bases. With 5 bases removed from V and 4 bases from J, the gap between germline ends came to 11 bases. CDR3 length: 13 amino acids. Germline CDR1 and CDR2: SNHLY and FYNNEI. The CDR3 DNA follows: TGTGCCAGCAGTCATCAGGGGACCTATGGCTACACCTTC. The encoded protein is CASSHQGTYGYTF.

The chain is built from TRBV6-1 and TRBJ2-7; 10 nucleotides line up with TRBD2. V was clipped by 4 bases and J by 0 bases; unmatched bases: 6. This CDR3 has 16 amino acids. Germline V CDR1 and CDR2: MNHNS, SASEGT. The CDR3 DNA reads TGTGCCAGCAGTGTAGGGACTAGCGCGTTCTCCTACGAGCAGTACTTC. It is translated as CASSVGTSAFSYEQYF.

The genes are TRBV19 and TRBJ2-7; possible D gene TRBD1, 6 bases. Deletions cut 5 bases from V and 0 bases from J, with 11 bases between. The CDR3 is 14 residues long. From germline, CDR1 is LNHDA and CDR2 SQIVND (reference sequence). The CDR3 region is CASSVQGSSYEQYF. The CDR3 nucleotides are TGTGCCAGTAGTGTACAGGGCAGCTCCTACGAGCAGTACTTC.

The chain's CDR3 is CASSIDRAGAKNIQYF. The CDR3 DNA is TGTGCCAGTAGTATAGATCGGGCAGGGGCCAAAAACATTCAGTACTTC. The chain joins TRBV19 to TRBJ2-4; weak D call: TRBD1 (5 bases). V dropped 0 bases and J dropped 1 base, with 10 bases sitting between them. The CDR3 covers 16 residues. CDR1 and CDR2 from the germline V gene are LNHDA and SQIVND (reference sequence).

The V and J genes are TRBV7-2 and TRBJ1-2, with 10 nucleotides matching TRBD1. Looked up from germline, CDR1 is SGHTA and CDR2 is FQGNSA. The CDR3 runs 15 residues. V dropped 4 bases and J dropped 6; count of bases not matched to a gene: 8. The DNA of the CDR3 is TGTGCCAGCAGCTACCAGGGACAGGGGATGGATGGCTACACCTTC. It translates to CASSYQGQGMDGYTF.

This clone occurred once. The DNA for the CDR3 is TGTGCCAGCAAGACTCTAGCGGGAGTAGAGACAGATACGCAGTATTTT. Translation: CASKTLAGVETDTQYF. The chain is built from TRBV18 and TRBJ2-3; 10 nucleotides agree with TRBD2. The CDR3 totals 16 residues. Germline lookup yields CDR1 KGHSH and CDR2 LQKENI. The trim removed 8 bases at V and 3 bases at J, leaving 11 bases unmatched.

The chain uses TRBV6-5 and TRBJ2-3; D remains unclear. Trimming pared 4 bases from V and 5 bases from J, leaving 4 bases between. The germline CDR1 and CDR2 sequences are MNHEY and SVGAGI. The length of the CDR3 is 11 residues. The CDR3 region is CASSLLDTQYF. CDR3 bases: TGTGCCAGCAGTTTACTAGATACGCAGTATTTT.

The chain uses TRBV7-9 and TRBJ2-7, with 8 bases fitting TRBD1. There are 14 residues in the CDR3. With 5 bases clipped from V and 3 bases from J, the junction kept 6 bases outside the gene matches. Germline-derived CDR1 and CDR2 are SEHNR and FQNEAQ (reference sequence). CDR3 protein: CASSPRTGHYEQYF. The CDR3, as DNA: TGTGCCAGCAGCCCCCGGACAGGGCACTACGAGCAGTACTTC.

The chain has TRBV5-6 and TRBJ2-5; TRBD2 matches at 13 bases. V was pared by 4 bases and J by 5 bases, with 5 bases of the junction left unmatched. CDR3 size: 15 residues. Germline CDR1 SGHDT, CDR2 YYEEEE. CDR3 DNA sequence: TGTGCCAGCAGCCTAACTAGCGGGGGGGCCGAGACCCAGTACTTC. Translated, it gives CASSLTSGGAETQYF.

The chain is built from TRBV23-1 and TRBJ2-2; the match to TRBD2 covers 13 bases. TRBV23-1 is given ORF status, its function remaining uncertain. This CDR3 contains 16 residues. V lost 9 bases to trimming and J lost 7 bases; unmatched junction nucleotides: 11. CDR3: CARFGGTSGIVGELFF. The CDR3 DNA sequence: TGCGCCAGGTTCGGGGGGACTAGCGGGATTGTCGGGGAGCTGTTTTTT.

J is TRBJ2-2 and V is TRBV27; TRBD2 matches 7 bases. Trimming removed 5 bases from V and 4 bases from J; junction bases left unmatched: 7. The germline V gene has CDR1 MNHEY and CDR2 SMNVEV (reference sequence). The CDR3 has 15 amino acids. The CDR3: CASSAGTTSTGELFF. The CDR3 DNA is TGTGCCAGCAGTGCCGGGACTACCTCCACCGGGGAGCTGTTTTTT.

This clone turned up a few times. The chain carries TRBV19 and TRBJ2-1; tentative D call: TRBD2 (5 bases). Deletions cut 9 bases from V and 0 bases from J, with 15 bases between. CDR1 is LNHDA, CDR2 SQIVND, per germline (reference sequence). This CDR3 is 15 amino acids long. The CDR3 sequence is CASGLRYSSYNEQFF. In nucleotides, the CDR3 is TGTGCCAGCGGACTCCGCTACAGCTCCTACAATGAGCAGTTCTTC.

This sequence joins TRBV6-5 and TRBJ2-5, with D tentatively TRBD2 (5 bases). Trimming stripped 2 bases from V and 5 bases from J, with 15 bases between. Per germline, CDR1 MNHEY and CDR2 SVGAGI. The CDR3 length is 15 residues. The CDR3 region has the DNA TGTGCCAGCAGTTACCCCGGAGGCCAAGGGGAGACCCAGTACTTC. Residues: CASSYPGGQGETQYF.

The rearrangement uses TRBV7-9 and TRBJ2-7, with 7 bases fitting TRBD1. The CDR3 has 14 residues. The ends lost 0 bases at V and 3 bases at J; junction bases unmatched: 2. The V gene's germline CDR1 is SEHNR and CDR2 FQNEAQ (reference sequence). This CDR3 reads CASSLAGGDYEQYF. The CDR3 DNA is TGTGCCAGCAGCTTAGCAGGGGGCGACTACGAGCAGTACTTC.

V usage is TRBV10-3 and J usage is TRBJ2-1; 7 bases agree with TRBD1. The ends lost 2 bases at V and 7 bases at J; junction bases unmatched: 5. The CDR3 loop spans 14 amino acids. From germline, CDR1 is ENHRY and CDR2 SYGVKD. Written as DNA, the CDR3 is TGTGCCATCAGTGAGAGTCAGGGGGTGAATGAGCAGTTCTTC. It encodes CAISESQGVNEQFF.

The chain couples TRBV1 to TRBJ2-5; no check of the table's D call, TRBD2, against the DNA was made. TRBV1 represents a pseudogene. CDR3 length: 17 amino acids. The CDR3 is CTSSQVNVCSGEETQYF. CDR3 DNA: TGCACCAGCAGCCAAGTGAATGTTTGTAGCGGGGAGGAGACCCAGTACTTC.

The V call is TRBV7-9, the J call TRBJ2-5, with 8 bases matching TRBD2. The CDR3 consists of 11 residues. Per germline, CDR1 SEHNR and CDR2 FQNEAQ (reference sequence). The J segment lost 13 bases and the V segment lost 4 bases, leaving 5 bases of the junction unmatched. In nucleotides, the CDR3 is TGTGCCAGCAGCTCACGGGAGGGAGTGTACTTC. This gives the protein CASSSREGVYF.